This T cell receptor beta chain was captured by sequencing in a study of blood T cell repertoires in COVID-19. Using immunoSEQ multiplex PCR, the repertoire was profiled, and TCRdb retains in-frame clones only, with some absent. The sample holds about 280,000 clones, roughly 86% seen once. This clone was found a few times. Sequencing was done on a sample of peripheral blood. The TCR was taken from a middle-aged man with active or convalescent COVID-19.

CDR3 DNA: TGTGGGACCGGGAGTAGTATGAACACTGAAGCTTTCTTT. This gives the protein CGTGSSMNTEAFF. The rearrangement links TRBV3-1 (or the pseudogene TRBV3-2) to TRBJ1-1, with D unresolved. The CDR3 runs 13 residues. From germline, CDR1 is LGHDT and CDR2 YNNKEL (reference sequence).